This TCR beta chain stems from a study of post-analysis software for immune sequencing data. Study-wide context: Patients with relapsing-remitting, secondary progressive and progressive-relapsing multiple sclerosis courses were all represented.

General observations from the study: When patients were compared with controls, a handful of TRBV segments were more frequent, TRBV5-6, TRBV5-1 and TRBV20-1 among them. Compared against controls, patients with multiple sclerosis displayed significantly lower normalized Chao1 diversity. The F measure placed samples prepared in the same batch into strongly shared clusters.

Sequencing libraries made from TCR beta cDNA carried unique molecular identifiers. From the PCR reads, TCRdb called clonotypes with MiXCR, one entry per CDR3 protein. The sample lists roughly 700,000 distinct CDR3 sequences; 25% to 30% were seen once. The sample holds a few counts of this clonotype. Its antigen remains unidentified. Germline V lookup: CDR1 LGHNA, CDR2 YSLEER. This CDR3 is built from 16 residues. With 4 bases removed from V and 4 bases from J, the gap between germline ends came to 19 bases. V is TRBV4-3 and J is TRBJ1-2; weak D call: TRBD1 (6 bases). Sequenced input: blood. The clonotype was recovered from a girl under 18 with multiple sclerosis. The CDR3 nucleotides read TGCGCCAGCAGCCCCGGTGGGGGGGCTTCGGGCTATGGCTACACCTTC. It specifies CASSPGGGASGYGYTF.